Sequencing of this TCR beta chain was carried out in a study of chemoradiotherapy in HPV16-positive cancers. Method: immunoSEQ multiplex PCR; TCRdb's copy keeps in-frame clones and lacks some. The data show about 7,000 clones, over 60% seen once. The germline V gene encodes CDR1 SEHNR and CDR2 FQNEAQ (reference sequence). The CDR3 sequence is 14 residues long. Trimming at V came to 5 bases and at J to 4 bases, leaving 7 bases not matched to a gene. The receptor comes from a human donor with HPV-associated anogenital cancer. This rearrangement joins TRBV7-9 to TRBJ1-2; 7 bases agree with TRBD1. This specimen was acquired from a patient who underwent chemoradiotherapy. The CDR3 protein is CASSPEGALYGYTF. The CDR3 coding sequence is TGTGCCAGCAGCCCAGAGGGGGCCCTCTATGGCTACACCTTC.